A selection of T cell receptor beta chains follows, all from one sample in a study of cytomegalovirus exposure and HLA in healthy donors. Repertoires were generated with immunoSEQ multiplex PCR, while TCRdb's copy carries only in-frame clones and drops some. The table lists about 100,000 clones, about 75% of them singletons, with about 10% in the top ten. The sample was PBMCs. Receptor source: a man aged 50 or older in good health and CMV-seronegative. CDR3s include the opening cysteine and the closing phenylalanine or tryptophan. Fields, in order: J gene, V gene, D gene, clone size, CDR3 DNA, CDR3 protein. The D gene is left open where the match is weak. The size of a clone is reported for some rows only, either as once, few or many, or as a class for expanded clones.

j_call: TRBJ1-5; v_call: TRBV27; d_call: NA; clone_size: NA; cdr3_nt: TGTGCCAGCGGCCGGGGGAACAATCAGCCCCAGCATTTT; cdr3_aa: CASGRGNNQPQHF
j_call: TRBJ1-1; v_call: TRBV6-1; d_call: NA; clone_size: NA; cdr3_nt: TGTGCCAGCAGTGGTGGAGGGATCGGCACTGAAGCTTTCTTT; cdr3_aa: CASSGGGIGTEAFF
j_call: TRBJ2-1; v_call: TRBV5-6; d_call: NA; clone_size: NA; cdr3_nt: TGTGCCAGCACCCTTGGGGCGACAGGACCCTACAATGAGCAGTTCTTC; cdr3_aa: CASTLGATGPYNEQFF
j_call: TRBJ2-1; v_call: TRBV7-8; d_call: TRBD1; clone_size: NA; cdr3_nt: TGTGCCAGCAGCTTAGGGGGACAGGGATCCTACAATGAGCAGTTCTTC; cdr3_aa: CASSLGGQGSYNEQFF
j_call: TRBJ2-1; v_call: TRBV30; d_call: TRBD2; clone_size: NA; cdr3_nt: TGTGCCTGGATTAGCGGGGTCTACAATGAGCAGTTCTTC; cdr3_aa: CAWISGVYNEQFF
j_call: TRBJ2-2; v_call: TRBV6-5; d_call: TRBD2; clone_size: NA; cdr3_nt: TGTGCCAGCAGTCGGGGCGGGAGGAACACCGGGGAGCTGTTTTTT; cdr3_aa: CASSRGGRNTGELFF
j_call: TRBJ2-5; v_call: TRBV5-1; d_call: TRBD2; clone_size: NA; cdr3_nt: TGCGCCAGCAGCTTAGGACTAGCGTCGGAGACCCAGTACTTC; cdr3_aa: CASSLGLASETQYF
j_call: TRBJ2-1; v_call: TRBV14; d_call: TRBD1; clone_size: NA; cdr3_nt: TGTGCCAGCAGCCAAGGGATCGGGACAGGACTACGTAATGAGCAGTTCTTC; cdr3_aa: CASSQGIGTGLRNEQFF
j_call: TRBJ2-7; v_call: TRBV23-1; d_call: TRBD1; clone_size: NA; cdr3_nt: TGCGCCAGCAGTCAAGGGACAGGGTCCTACGAGCAGTACTTC; cdr3_aa: CASSQGTGSYEQYF
j_call: TRBJ2-2; v_call: TRBV2; d_call: NA; clone_size: NA; cdr3_nt: TGTGCCAGCAGTCAGGGACAGAACACCGGGGAGCTGTTTTTT; cdr3_aa: CASSQGQNTGELFF
j_call: TRBJ2-5; v_call: TRBV18; d_call: NA; clone_size: once; cdr3_nt: TGTGCCAGCTCCGGCGGAAGACAAGAGACCCAGTACTTC; cdr3_aa: CASSGGRQETQYF
j_call: TRBJ1-5; v_call: TRBV6-1; d_call: NA; clone_size: few; cdr3_nt: TGTGCCAGCAGTGTCGGTCAGCCCCAGCATTTT; cdr3_aa: CASSVGQPQHF
j_call: TRBJ2-3; v_call: TRBV2; d_call: TRBD2; clone_size: few; cdr3_nt: TGTGCCAGCAGCGCTACTAGCGGAAACACAGATACGCAGTATTTT; cdr3_aa: CASSATSGNTDTQYF
j_call: TRBJ2-2; v_call: TRBV9; d_call: NA; clone_size: NA; cdr3_nt: TGTGCCAGCAGCCCCGTCTCCAACACCGGGGAGCTGTTTTTT; cdr3_aa: CASSPVSNTGELFF
j_call: TRBJ1-2; v_call: TRBV7-3; d_call: NA; clone_size: NA; cdr3_nt: TGTGCCAGCCGCCCACAACCGGGAATCATCTATGGCTACACCTTC; cdr3_aa: CASRPQPGIIYGYTF
j_call: TRBJ2-3; v_call: TRBV7-9; d_call: TRBD1; clone_size: NA; cdr3_nt: TGTGCCAGCAGCCGATGGACAGGGGGGGCTAGCACAGATACGCAGTATTTT; cdr3_aa: CASSRWTGGASTDTQYF
j_call: TRBJ2-1; v_call: TRBV7-2; d_call: NA; clone_size: NA; cdr3_nt: TGTGCCAGCAGCTCTCCCCCCCCTGCACAAGATGAGCAGTTCTTC; cdr3_aa: CASSSPPPAQDEQFF
j_call: TRBJ2-3; v_call: TRBV11-2; d_call: TRBD2; clone_size: NA; cdr3_nt: TGTGCCAGCAGGGCTTTAGCGGGAGGCGCCACAGATACGCAGTATTTT; cdr3_aa: CASRALAGGATDTQYF
j_call: TRBJ2-5; v_call: TRBV9; d_call: NA; clone_size: once; cdr3_nt: TGTGCCAGCAGCCCCCGCGGGGCCCGAGAGACCCAGTACTTC; cdr3_aa: CASSPRGARETQYF
j_call: TRBJ1-5; v_call: TRBV30; d_call: TRBD1; clone_size: NA; cdr3_nt: TGTGCCTGGAGTCAAACAGGGGGAGGTCAGCCCCAGCATTTT; cdr3_aa: CAWSQTGGGQPQHF
j_call: TRBJ1-2; v_call: TRBV30; d_call: NA; clone_size: NA; cdr3_nt: TGTGCCTGGGGAGACGGCTATGGCTACACCTTC; cdr3_aa: CAWGDGYGYTF